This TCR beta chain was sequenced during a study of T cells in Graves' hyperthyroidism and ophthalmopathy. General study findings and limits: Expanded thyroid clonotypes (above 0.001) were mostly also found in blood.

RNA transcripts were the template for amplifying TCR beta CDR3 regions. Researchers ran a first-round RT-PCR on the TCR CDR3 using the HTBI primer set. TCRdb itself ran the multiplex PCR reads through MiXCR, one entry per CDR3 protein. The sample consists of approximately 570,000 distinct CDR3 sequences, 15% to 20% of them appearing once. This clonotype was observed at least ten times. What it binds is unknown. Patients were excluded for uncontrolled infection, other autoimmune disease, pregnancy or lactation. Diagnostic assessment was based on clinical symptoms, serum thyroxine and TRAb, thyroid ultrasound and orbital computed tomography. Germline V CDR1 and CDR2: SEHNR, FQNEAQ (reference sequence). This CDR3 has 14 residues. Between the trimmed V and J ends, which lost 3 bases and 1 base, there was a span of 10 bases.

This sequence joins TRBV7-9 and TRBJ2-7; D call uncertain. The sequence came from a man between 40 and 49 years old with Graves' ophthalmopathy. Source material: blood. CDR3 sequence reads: CASSFGSSSYEQYF. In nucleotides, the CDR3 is TGTGCCAGCAGCTTTGGCAGCAGTTCCTACGAGCAGTACTTC.